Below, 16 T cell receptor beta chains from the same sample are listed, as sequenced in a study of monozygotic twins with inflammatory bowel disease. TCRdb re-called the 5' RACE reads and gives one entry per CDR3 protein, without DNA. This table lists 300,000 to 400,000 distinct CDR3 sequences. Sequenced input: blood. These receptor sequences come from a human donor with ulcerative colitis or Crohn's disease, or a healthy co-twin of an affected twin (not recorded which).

The CDR3 protein is CASSQGTSDVAYEQYF. This chain connects TRBV5-1 to TRBJ2-7; no DNA is available, so the TRBD2 call from TCRdb remains unchecked. Germline CDR1 and CDR2: SGHRS and YFSETQ. The CDR3 is made up of 16 amino acids.

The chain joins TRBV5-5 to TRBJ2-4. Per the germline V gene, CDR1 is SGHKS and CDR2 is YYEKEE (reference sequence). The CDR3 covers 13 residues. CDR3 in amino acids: CASSSYPKNIQYF.

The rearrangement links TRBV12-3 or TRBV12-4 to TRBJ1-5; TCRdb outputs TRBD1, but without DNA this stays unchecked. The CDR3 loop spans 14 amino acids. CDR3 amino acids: CASSPDRARQPQHF.

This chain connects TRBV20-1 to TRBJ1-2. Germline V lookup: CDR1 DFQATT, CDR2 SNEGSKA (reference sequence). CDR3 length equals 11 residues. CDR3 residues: CSATANYGYTF.

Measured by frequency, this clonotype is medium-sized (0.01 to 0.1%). The CDR3 region is CSARGTVGPMETQYF. This chain joins TRBV20-1 and TRBJ2-5; absent DNA, TCRdb's TRBD2 call cannot be checked. From germline, CDR1 is DFQATT and CDR2 SNEGSKA (reference sequence). The CDR3 loop spans 15 amino acids.

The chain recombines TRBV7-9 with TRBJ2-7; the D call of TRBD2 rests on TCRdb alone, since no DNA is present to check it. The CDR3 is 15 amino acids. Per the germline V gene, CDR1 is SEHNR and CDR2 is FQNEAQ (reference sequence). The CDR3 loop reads CASSPQSGGPYEQYF.

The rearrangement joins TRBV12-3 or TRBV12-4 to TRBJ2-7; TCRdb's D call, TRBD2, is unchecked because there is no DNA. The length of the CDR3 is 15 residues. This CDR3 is CASSHTSGPSYEQYF.

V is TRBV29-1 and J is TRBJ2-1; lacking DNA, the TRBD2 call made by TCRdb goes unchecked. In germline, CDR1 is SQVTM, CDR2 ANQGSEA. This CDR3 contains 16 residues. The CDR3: CSVETNSGGAGNEQFF.

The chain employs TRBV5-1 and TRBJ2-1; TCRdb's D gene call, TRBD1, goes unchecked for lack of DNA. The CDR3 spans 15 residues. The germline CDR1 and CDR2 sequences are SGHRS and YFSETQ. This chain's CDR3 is CASASYRVAGDEQFF.

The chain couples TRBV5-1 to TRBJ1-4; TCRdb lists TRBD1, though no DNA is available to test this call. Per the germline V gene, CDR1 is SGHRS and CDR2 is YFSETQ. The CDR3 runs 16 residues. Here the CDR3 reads CASSLGSGTANEKLFF.

CDR3 amino acids: CSVVGTGTGELFF. The rearrangement uses TRBV29-1 and TRBJ2-2; TCRdb outputs TRBD2, but without DNA this stays unchecked. Per germline, CDR1 SQVTM and CDR2 ANQGSEA. The CDR3 runs to 13 residues.

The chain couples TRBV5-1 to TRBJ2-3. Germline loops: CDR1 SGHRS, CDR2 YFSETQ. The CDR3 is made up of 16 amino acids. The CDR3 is CASSLDQLARTDTQYF. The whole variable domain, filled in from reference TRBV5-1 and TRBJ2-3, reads KAGVTQTPRYLIKTRGQQVTLSCSPISGHRSVSWYQQTPGQGLQFLFEYFSETQRNKGNFPGRFSGRQFSNSRSEMNVSTLELGDSALYLCASSLDQLARTDTQYFGPGTRLTVL.

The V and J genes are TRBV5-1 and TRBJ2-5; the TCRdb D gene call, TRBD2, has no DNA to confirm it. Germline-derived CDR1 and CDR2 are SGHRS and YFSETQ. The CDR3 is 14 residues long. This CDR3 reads CASCLGGGQETQYF.

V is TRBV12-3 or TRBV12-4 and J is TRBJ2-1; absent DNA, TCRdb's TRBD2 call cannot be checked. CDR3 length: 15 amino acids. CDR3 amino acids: CASSLRRGDYNEQFF.

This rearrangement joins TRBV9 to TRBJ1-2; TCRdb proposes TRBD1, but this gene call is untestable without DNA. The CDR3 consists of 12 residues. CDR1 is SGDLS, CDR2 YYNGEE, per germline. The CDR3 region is CASSDRVHGYTF.

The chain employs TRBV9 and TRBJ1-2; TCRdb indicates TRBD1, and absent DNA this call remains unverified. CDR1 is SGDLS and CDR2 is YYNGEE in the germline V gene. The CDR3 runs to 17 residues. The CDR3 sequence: CASSVSPTGAAGRGYTF.